Listed below are T cell receptor beta chains from one sample, sequenced in a study of monozygotic twins with inflammatory bowel disease. TCRdb reanalyzed the 5' RACE reads, giving one entry per CDR3 protein sequence and no DNA. The sample has 400,000 to 500,000 distinct CDR3 sequences, and its top ten clones hold 2.4%. Sample: blood. The source is a human donor with ulcerative colitis or Crohn's disease, or a healthy co-twin of an affected twin (not recorded which). CDR3s include the opening cysteine and the closing phenylalanine or tryptophan. The order of the fields is J gene, V gene, CDR3 protein.

TRBJ2-7 TRBV18 CASSSTRDTTYEQYF
TRBJ1-6 TRBV19 CATRQGMGNSPLHF
TRBJ2-3 TRBV6-2/TRBV6-3 CASSLPDVGRAQYF
TRBJ2-5 TRBV7-6 CASSLGVEKTQYF
TRBJ2-3 TRBV5-1 CASSLVQGGTDTQYF
TRBJ1-1 TRBV5-1 CASSFWSRDSEAFF
TRBJ2-1 TRBV12-3/TRBV12-4 CASSSGGNTYNEQFF
TRBJ1-1 TRBV30 CAWSDNRGNTEAFF
TRBJ2-7 TRBV5-4 CASSPGRSLPSHEQYF
TRBJ2-3 TRBV3-1 CASSQDLAGADTQYF
TRBJ1-6 TRBV12-3/TRBV12-4 CASSLVGQAYNSPLHF
TRBJ2-5 TRBV5-4 CASSPSLFRETQYF
TRBJ1-1 TRBV24-1 CATSATGTGSGNTEAFF
TRBJ2-2 TRBV27 CASSLEGYNTGELFF
TRBJ1-3 TRBV10-3 CAISESPYSGNTIYF
TRBJ1-1 TRBV7-2 CASRGDTGRTNTEAFF
TRBJ1-2 TRBV4-2 CASSQDNREDYGYTF
TRBJ1-1 TRBV3-1 CASSLDGGTEAFF
TRBJ2-5 TRBV6-5 CASSYSSGGARETQYF
TRBJ2-3 TRBV7-2 CASSFSGRSEDTQYF
TRBJ2-3 TRBV14 CASTRMLGPRTDTQYF
TRBJ2-7 TRBV11-3 CASSLVGPHHHEQYF
TRBJ1-5 TRBV20-1 CSAAQQGVGTQPQHF
TRBJ2-6 TRBV5-1 CASRTSGANVLTF
TRBJ2-7 TRBV19 CASSPQFSGTRPYEQYF
TRBJ2-7 TRBV29-1 CSAIDRSYEQYF
TRBJ2-6 TRBV20-1 CSATTSGANVLTF
TRBJ1-2 TRBV10-2 CASTTANCYTF
TRBJ2-1 TRBV5-1 CASSLGAHVASKFYNEQFF
TRBJ2-7 TRBV2 CASAWDRVGEQYF
TRBJ2-1 TRBV14 CASSRRTSGGSSYNEQFF
TRBJ2-4 TRBV7-9 CASSPDRAKNIQYF
TRBJ2-1 TRBV11-2 CASSSTAGTSGGDHNEQFF
TRBJ1-2 TRBV5-1 CASSPTGTNYGYTF
TRBJ1-1 TRBV7-9 CASSLHGGTEAFF
TRBJ2-3 TRBV20-1 CSARLNGVDTQYF
TRBJ2-3 TRBV15 CATQLSHTQYF
TRBJ2-1 TRBV5-1 CASSLGELAGGLNEQFF
TRBJ1-6 TRBV28 CASSPPRKDQTYSPLHF
TRBJ2-7 TRBV11-2 CASSLAGTSNEQYF
TRBJ2-7 TRBV5-5 CASSLASSAYEQYF
TRBJ2-7 TRBV30 CAWTGQTYEQYF